This passage covers 5 T cell receptor beta chains from one sample sequenced in a study of T cells in Graves' hyperthyroidism and ophthalmopathy. RNA transcripts gave rise to amplified TCR beta CDR3 regions. RT-PCR in the first round (using the HTBI primer set) targeted the TCR CDR3. TCRdb reprocessed the multiplex PCR reads via MiXCR and lists one record per CDR3 protein. The sample gives around 520,000 distinct CDR3 sequences, around a quarter of which show up once; roughly 12% is in the top ten. Sequencing used blood. Receptors were obtained from a young woman with Graves' ophthalmopathy.

In DNA form, the CDR3 reads TGCAGCGTTGAGGTAACAGGTGGAGGCTACACCTTC. It translates to CSVEVTGGGYTF. The V gene is TRBV29-1, the J gene TRBJ1-2; perhaps TRBD1 as D (5 bases). Trimming removed 3 bases from V and 8 bases from J, with 13 bases in between. CDR1 and CDR2 from the germline V gene are SQVTM and ANQGSEA. The CDR3 is 12 amino acids.

This clonotype was seen ten or more times. The chain carries TRBV29-1 and TRBJ1-2; D gene ambiguous. This CDR3 has 11 residues. CDR1 and CDR2 (germline): SQVTM, ANQGSEA. The ends were cut back, 4 bases at V and 4 bases at J, with 7 bases in the middle. CDR3 loop: CSVGSAYGYTF. The CDR3 DNA reads TGCAGCGTTGGCAGCGCCTATGGCTACACCTTC.

This clonotype appeared a single time. V gene TRBV11-1 combines with J gene TRBJ2-7; TRBD1 might be the D (5 bases). The length of the CDR3 is 16 residues. Per germline, CDR1 SGHAT and CDR2 FQDESV (reference sequence). Trimming took 5 bases from V and 1 from J, leaving 18 bases between them. The CDR3 DNA reads as TGTGCCAGCAGCGAGAGTTTTTCAGGGCCATCCTACGAGCAGTACTTC. Translated, it gives CASSESFSGPSYEQYF.

In this sample, this clonotype turned up a few times. The chain couples TRBV12-3 or TRBV12-4 to TRBJ1-2; the D is unclear. The CDR3 length is 13 residues. V lost 6 bases and J lost 7, with 15 bases in between. CDR3 DNA sequence: TGTGCCAGCAGCCCTCCTCAACCGGGTGGCTACACCTTC. Translated, it gives CASSPPQPGGYTF.

This chain links TRBV3-1 with TRBJ1-2; possibly TRBD1 for D (6 bases). Germline CDR1 and CDR2: LGHDT and YNNKEL (reference sequence). There are 16 residues in the CDR3. Trimming removed 1 base at V and 5 bases at J, with 17 bases between. The CDR3 nucleotides are TGTGCCAGCAGCCAAGGGACAGCGGGAAAGCCGTATGGCTACACCTTC. Its translation: CASSQGTAGKPYGYTF.